Shown below are 2 T cell receptor beta chains from a single sample sequenced in a study of cytomegalovirus exposure and HLA in healthy donors. The PCR made use of 60 Vbeta and 13 Jbeta primers. Some clones are missing from TCRdb's copy, which holds only in-frame ones; the method was immunoSEQ multiplex PCR. The sample yields about 82,000 clones, roughly 88% seen once. The source material was PBMCs. All receptors come from a man between 65 and 80 years old in good health and CMV-seropositive.

V gene TRBV7-9 combines with J gene TRBJ2-1; D possibly corresponds to TRBD2 (5 bases). The CDR3 covers 15 residues. In germline, CDR1 is SEHNR, CDR2 FQNEAQ (reference sequence). The germline V and J ends were trimmed by 6 bases and 6 bases, with 18 bases remaining between them. The CDR3 DNA follows: TGTGCCAGCAGGGGGAGCCTTCTGAGGGCCAATGAGCAGTTCTTC. Translation gives CASRGSLLRANEQFF.

V and J are TRBV5-4 and TRBJ2-5; 12 bases are a match to TRBD2. The CDR3 extends over 19 amino acids. With 5 bases clipped from V and 5 bases from J, the junction kept 19 bases outside the gene matches. CDR1 and CDR2 from the germline V gene are SGHNT and YYREEE (reference sequence). This CDR3 reads CASSLTTSGGPGLGETQYF. The CDR3 region has the DNA TGTGCCAGCAGTCTTACGACTAGCGGGGGCCCCGGCCTGGGGGAGACCCAGTACTTC.